This is a list of T cell receptor beta chains from one sample in a study of CXCR3-negative and CXCR3-positive naive CD8 T cells. Reanalyzing the 5' RACE reads, TCRdb keeps one entry per CDR3 protein, without DNA. Its table lists about 90,000 distinct CDR3 sequences. The sequenced sample was naive CXCR3- CD8+ T cells from blood. These receptors all come from a human donor in good health. Some clones in this sample may be carry-over from other donors' samples. Both conserved end residues are part of each CDR3.

>TRBV27|TRBJ1-6
CASSPGGGLNSPLHF
>TRBV5-1|TRBJ2-2
CASSRDRGHIGELFF
>TRBV3-1|TRBJ2-1
CASSQDYVYNEQFF
>TRBV7-9|TRBJ2-3
CASSLGFPTLYF
>TRBV15|TRBJ1-1
CATSRDRTTEAFF
>TRBV4-3|TRBJ2-7
CASSQDDPGSSYEQYF
>TRBV6-5|TRBJ2-5
CASSYQGRAETQYF
>TRBV7-9|TRBJ2-7
CASRPGTDYSYEQYF
>TRBV7-9|TRBJ2-7
CAGSLGQFYEQYF
>TRBV30|TRBJ1-1
CAWSVNSNTEAFF
>TRBV12-3/TRBV12-4|TRBJ1-1
CVSSTVRTGGNTEAFF
>TRBV27|TRBJ2-7
CASRMLAGSYEQYF
>TRBV11-1|TRBJ2-7
CASSLWTSSGGQPYEQYF
>TRBV11-3|TRBJ2-3
CASSLAGDTDTQYF
>TRBV29-1|TRBJ1-2
CSVEVAGAGYGYTF
>TRBV3-1|TRBJ2-1
CASSPRAKDEQFF
>TRBV25-1|TRBJ2-7
CASSDPRGGTYEQYF
>TRBV5-1|TRBJ2-7
CASSPGASSSEQYF
>TRBV5-5|TRBJ2-1
CASSHRDRPRGEQFF
>TRBV10-1|TRBJ1-4
CATSGQKVKNCFF
>TRBV7-8|TRBJ2-7
CASSLERGRNEF
>TRBV29-1|TRBJ2-1
CSVELASGISNEQFF
>TRBV7-3|TRBJ2-6
CASSLLASGANVLTF
>TRBV29-1|TRBJ2-7
CSVGGTSGGLYYEQYF
>TRBV12-3/TRBV12-4|TRBJ1-2
CASSSPGGVDGYTF
>TRBV9|TRBJ2-7
CASSVSGTGSSYEQYF
>TRBV4-1|TRBJ1-1
CASSQDRTENTEAFF
>TRBV25-1|TRBJ2-7
CASSVGQGYEQYF
>TRBV4-2|TRBJ2-2
CASSQDGPRDLNTGELFF
>TRBV9|TRBJ2-5
CASSGSGGDEETQYF
>TRBV18|TRBJ1-2
CASSPSEGQEYGYTF
>TRBV29-1|TRBJ2-7
CSVLRDGEQYF
>TRBV20-1|TRBJ2-7
CSARDLAKSSYEQYF
>TRBV29-1|TRBJ2-7
CSGRWGYEQYF
>TRBV7-9|TRBJ2-7
CASSLEDYEQYF
>TRBV29-1|TRBJ1-1
CSVGRGGTEAFF
>TRBV20-1|TRBJ1-5
CSAGTGGDVQPQHF
>TRBV21-1|TRBJ1-4
CASSLRPPPREKLFF
>TRBV28|TRBJ2-1
CASSLQGNEQFF
>TRBV14|TRBJ2-7
CASSHPTHSTESYEQYF
>TRBV7-3|TRBJ1-1
CASSLTATGLRTEAFF